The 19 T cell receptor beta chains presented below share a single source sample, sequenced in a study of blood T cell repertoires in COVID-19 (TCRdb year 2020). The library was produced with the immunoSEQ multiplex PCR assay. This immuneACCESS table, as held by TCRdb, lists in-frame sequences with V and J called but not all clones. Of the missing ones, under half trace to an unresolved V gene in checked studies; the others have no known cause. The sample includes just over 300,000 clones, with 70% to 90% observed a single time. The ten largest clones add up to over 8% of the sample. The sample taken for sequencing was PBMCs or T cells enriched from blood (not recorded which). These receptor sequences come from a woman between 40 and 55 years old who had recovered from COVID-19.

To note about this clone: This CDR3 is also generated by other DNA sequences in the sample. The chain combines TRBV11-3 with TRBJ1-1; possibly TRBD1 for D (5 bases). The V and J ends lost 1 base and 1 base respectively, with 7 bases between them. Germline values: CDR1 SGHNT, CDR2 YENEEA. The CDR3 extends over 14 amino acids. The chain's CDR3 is CASSLGRANTEAFF. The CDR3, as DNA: TGTGCCAGCAGCTTAGGCAGGGCGAACACTGAAGCTTTCTTT.

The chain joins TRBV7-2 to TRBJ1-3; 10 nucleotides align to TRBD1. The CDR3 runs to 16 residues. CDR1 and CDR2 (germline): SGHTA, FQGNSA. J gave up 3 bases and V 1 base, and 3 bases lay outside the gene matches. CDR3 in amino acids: CASSLETGGVGNTIYF. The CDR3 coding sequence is TGTGCCAGCAGCTTAGAGACAGGGGGCGTTGGAAACACCATATATTTT.

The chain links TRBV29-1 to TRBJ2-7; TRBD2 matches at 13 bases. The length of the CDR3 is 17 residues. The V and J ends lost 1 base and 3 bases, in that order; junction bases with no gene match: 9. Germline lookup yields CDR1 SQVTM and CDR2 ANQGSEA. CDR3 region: CSVEGTSGSPPLYEQYF. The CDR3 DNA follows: TGCAGCGTTGAAGGGACTAGCGGGAGCCCACCCCTCTACGAGCAGTACTTC.

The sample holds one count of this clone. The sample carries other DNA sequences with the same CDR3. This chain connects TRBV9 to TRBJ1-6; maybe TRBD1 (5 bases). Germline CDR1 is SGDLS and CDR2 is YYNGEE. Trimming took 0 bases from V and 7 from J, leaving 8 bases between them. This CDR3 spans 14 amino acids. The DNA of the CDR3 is TGTGCCAGCAGCGTAGGCGGGGGGAATTCACCCCTCCACTTT. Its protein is CASSVGGGNSPLHF.

The CDR3 reads CASSESNSYTF. Written as DNA, the CDR3 is TGCGCCAGCAGTGAGTCGAACAGCTACACCTTC. V and J are TRBV10-2 and TRBJ1-2; no definite D call. Germline V gives CDR1 WSHSY, CDR2 SAAADI. The germline V and J ends were trimmed by 0 bases and 9 bases, with 5 bases remaining between them. The CDR3 spans 11 residues.

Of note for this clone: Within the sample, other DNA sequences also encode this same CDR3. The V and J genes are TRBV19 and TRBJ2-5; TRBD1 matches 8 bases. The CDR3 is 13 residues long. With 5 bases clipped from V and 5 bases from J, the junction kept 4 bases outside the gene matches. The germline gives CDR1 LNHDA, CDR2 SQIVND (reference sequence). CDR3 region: CASSPDREETQYF. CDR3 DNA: TGTGCCAGTAGTCCGGACAGGGAGGAGACCCAGTACTTC.

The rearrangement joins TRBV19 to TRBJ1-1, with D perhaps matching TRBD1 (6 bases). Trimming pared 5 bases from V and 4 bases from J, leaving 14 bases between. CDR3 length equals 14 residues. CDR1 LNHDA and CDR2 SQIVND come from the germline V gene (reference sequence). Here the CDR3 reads CASSRTGKGTEAFF. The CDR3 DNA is TGTGCCAGTAGTCGTACAGGGAAGGGCACTGAAGCTTTCTTT.

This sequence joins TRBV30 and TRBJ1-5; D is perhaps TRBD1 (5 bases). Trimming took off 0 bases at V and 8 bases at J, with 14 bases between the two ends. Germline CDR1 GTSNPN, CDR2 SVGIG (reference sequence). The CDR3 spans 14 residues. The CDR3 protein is CAWSVGAGPKPQHF. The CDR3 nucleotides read TGTGCCTGGAGTGTAGGCGCAGGGCCGAAGCCCCAGCATTTT. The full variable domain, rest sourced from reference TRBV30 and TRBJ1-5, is SQTIHQWPATLVQPVGSPLSLECTVEGTSNPNLYWYRQAAGRGLQLLFYSVGIGQISSEVPQNLSASRPQDRQFILSSKKLLLSDSGFYLCAWSVGAGPKPQHFGDGTRLSIL.

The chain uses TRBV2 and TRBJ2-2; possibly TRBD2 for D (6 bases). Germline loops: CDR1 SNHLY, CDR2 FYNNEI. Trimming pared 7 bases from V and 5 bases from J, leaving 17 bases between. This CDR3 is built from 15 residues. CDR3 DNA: TGTGCCAGCAAAGTGGAGGGGAGTATGACCGGGGAGCTGTTTTTT. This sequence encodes CASKVEGSMTGELFF.

The CDR3 bases are TGTGCCAGCAGTACAGGGGTCCACGAGCAGTACTTC. This gives the protein CASSTGVHEQYF. J is TRBJ2-7 and V is TRBV27; 7 nucleotides match TRBD1. Losses at the gene ends were 5 bases for V and 5 bases for J; bases not matched to a gene: 3. Per germline, CDR1 MNHEY and CDR2 SMNVEV (reference sequence). The CDR3 extends over 12 amino acids.

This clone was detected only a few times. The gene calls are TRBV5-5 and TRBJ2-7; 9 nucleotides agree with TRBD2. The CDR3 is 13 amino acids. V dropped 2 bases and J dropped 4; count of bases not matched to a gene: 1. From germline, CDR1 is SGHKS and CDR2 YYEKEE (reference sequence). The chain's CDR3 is CASSFGLAYEQYF. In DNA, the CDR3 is TGTGCCAGCAGCTTCGGACTAGCGTACGAGCAGTACTTC. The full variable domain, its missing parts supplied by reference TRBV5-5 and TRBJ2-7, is DAGVTQSPTHLIKTRGQQVTLRCSPISGHKSVSWYQQVLGQGPQFIFQYYEKEERGRGNFPDRFSARQFPNYSSELNVNALLLGDSALYLCASSFGLAYEQYFGPGTRLTVT.

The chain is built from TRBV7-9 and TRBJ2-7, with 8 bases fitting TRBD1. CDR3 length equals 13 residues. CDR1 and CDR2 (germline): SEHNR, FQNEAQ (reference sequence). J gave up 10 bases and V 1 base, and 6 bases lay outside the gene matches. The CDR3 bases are TGTGCCAGCAGCTTAGTACAGGGGGAGCAACAGTACTTC. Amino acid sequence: CASSLVQGEQQYF.

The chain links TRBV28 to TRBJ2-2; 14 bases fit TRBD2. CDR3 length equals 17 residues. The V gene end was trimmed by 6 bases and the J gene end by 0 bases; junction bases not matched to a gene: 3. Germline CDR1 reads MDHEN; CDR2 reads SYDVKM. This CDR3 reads CASRGTSGGANTGELFF. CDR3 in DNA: TGTGCCAGCAGGGGGACTAGCGGGGGCGCGAACACCGGGGAGCTGTTTTTT.

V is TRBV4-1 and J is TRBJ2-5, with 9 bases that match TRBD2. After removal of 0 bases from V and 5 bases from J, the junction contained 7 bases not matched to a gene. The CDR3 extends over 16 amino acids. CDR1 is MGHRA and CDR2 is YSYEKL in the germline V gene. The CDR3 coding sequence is TGCGCCAGCAGCCAAGATCTTAGCGGGGGTCAGGAGACCCAGTACTTC. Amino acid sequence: CASSQDLSGGQETQYF.

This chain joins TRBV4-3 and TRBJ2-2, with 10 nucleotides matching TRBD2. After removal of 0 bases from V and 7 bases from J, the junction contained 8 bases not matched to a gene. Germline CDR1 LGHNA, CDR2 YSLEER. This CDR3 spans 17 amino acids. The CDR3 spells CASSQDSGLAGVGELFF. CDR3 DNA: TGCGCCAGCAGCCAAGATTCGGGGCTAGCGGGGGTCGGGGAGCTGTTTTTT.

The DNA for the CDR3 is TGTGCCAGCAGCTTAGATCTAAGCTCCTACAATGAGCAGTTCTTC. Translation: CASSLDLSSYNEQFF. This sequence joins TRBV7-2 and TRBJ2-1; D not certain. The CDR3 extends over 15 amino acids. Per the germline V gene, CDR1 is SGHTA and CDR2 is FQGNSA. V was pared by 1 base and J by 0 bases, with 7 bases between.

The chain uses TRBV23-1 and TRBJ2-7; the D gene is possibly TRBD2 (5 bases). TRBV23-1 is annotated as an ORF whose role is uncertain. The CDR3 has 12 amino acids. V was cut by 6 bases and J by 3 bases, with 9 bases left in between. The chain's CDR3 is CASSLRGYEQYF. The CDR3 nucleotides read TGCGCCAGCAGCTTACGGGGCTACGAGCAGTACTTC.

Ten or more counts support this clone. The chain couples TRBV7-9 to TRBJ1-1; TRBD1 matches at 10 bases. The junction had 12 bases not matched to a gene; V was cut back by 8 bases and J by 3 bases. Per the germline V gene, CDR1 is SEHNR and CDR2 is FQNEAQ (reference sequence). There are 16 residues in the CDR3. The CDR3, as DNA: TGTGCCAGCGGTATGACAGGGGGCATATGGGACACTGAAGCTTTCTTT. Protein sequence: CASGMTGGIWDTEAFF.

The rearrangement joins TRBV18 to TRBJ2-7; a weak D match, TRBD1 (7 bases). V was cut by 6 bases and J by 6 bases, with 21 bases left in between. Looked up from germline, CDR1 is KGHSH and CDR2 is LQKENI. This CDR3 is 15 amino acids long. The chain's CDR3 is CASSNEEGARVEQYF. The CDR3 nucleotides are TGTGCCAGCTCCAATGAGGAGGGGGCGCGGGTCGAGCAGTACTTC.